This T cell receptor (beta chain) was documented in a study of identical twins. The CDR3 length is 14 residues. Trimming pared 0 bases from V and 4 bases from J, leaving 9 bases between. Looked up from germline, CDR1 is ENHRY and CDR2 is SYGVKD. It was template switching that added a universal primer site, and there were unique molecular identifiers on the cDNA. TCRdb fed the 5' RACE reads into MiXCR, producing one record per CDR3 protein. The table lists about 470,000 distinct CDR3 sequences, 20% to 25% of them singletons. The sample also formed part of further work on T cells expressing NK-cell markers. This second study notes: The TCR beta repertoires originated in sorted CD3+CD56+NKG2C+, CD3+CD56+NKG2C- and CD3+CD56-NKG2C+ T cells. The share of CD8+ T cells held by dominant NKG2C+ clonotypes was about 1.0-7.5% in 5 or 6 donors.

The V and J genes are TRBV10-3 and TRBJ1-2; D possibly corresponds to TRBD1 (6 bases). The receptor's source is a woman aged 18-30 years in good health. The sequenced sample was CD4+ T cells sorted from blood. CDR3 DNA sequence: TGTGCCATCAGTGAGTCGGTAGGGGGCTATGGCTACACCTTC. Its protein product is CAISESVGGYGYTF.